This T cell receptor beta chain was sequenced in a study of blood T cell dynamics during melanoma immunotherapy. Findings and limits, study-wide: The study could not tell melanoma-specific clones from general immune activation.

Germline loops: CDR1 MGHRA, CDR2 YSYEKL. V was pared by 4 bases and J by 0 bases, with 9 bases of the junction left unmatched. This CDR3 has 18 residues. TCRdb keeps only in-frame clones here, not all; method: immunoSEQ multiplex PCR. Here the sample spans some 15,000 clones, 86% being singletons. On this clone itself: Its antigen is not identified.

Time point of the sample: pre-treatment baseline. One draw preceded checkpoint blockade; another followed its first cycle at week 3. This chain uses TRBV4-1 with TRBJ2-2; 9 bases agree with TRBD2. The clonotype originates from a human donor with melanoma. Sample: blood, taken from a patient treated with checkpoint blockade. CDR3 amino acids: CASSREAGGAANTGELFF. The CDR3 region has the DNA TGCGCCAGCAGCCGGGAGGCGGGGGGGGCCGCGAACACCGGGGAGCTGTTTTTT.